The 9 T cell receptor beta chains reported below all come from one sample, sequenced in a study of blood T cell repertoires in COVID-19 (dated by TCRdb to 2020 to 2021). The library was prepared using the immunoSEQ multiplex PCR assay. This immuneACCESS table, as held by TCRdb, lists in-frame sequences with V and J called but not all clones. Of the missing ones, under half trace to an unresolved V gene in checked studies; the others have no known cause. The table for this sample lists hundreds of thousands of clones; 82% of them were counted only once. Around an eighth of the sample rests with the top ten. Source material: peripheral blood. The receptors shown here come from a woman aged 55-70 years with active or convalescent COVID-19.

The chain uses TRBV4-1 and TRBJ1-6; 8 nucleotides line up with TRBD1. The CDR3 length is 15 residues. V trimming: 8 bases; J trimming: 10 bases; junction bases outside the gene matches: 13. Germline lookup yields CDR1 MGHRA and CDR2 YSYEKL. CDR3 sequence (DNA): TGCGCCAGCCGACGACAGGGGCAAGGGGAGTCACCCCTCCACTTT. Translation gives CASRRQGQGESPLHF.

The CDR3 DNA follows: TGCGCCAGCACCCTACCAGGGCTTGACACTGAAGCTTTCTTT. It specifies CASTLPGLDTEAFF. The V gene is TRBV5-1, the J gene TRBJ1-1, with D possibly matching TRBD1 (5 bases). Germline CDR1 and CDR2: SGHRS and YFSETQ. Trimming removed 6 bases from V and 3 bases from J, with 15 bases in between. The CDR3 is 14 residues long.

This clone was seen just once. This chain joins TRBV10-2 and TRBJ1-1; a weak D match, TRBD1 (5 bases). CDR1 is WSHSY and CDR2 is SAAADI in the germline V gene. V was clipped by 4 bases and J by 4 bases, with 13 bases between them. The CDR3 spans 14 residues. CDR3 sequence reads: CASSAQGEVTEAFF. The CDR3 DNA follows: TGCGCCAGCAGTGCCCAGGGTGAGGTCACTGAAGCTTTCTTT.

This clone was seen more than once but under ten times. The rearrangement links TRBV28 to TRBJ1-1, with D maybe TRBD1 (6 bases). Germline lookup yields CDR1 MDHEN and CDR2 SYDVKM. The CDR3 covers 14 residues. V lost 2 bases, J lost 1 base, and 8 bases lay in between. The CDR3 here is CASSLGGWNTEAFF. The CDR3 region has the DNA TGTGCCAGCAGTTTAGGGGGCTGGAACACTGAAGCTTTCTTT.

The V call is TRBV5-4, the J call TRBJ2-1, with 8 bases aligning to TRBD2. In germline, CDR1 is SGHNT, CDR2 YYREEE (reference sequence). The CDR3 runs 16 residues. The trim removed 0 bases at V and 4 bases at J, leaving 6 bases unmatched. This chain's CDR3 is CASSLGAGGLYNEQFF. The DNA for the CDR3 is TGTGCCAGCAGCTTGGGGGCGGGGGGACTATACAATGAGCAGTTCTTC.

The J gene is TRBJ2-7, the V gene TRBV7-9; 12 bases map to TRBD2. Germline V gene sequence: CDR1 SEHNR, CDR2 FQNEAQ (reference sequence). The CDR3 is made up of 15 amino acids. The trim removed 2 bases at V and 2 bases at J, leaving 1 base unmatched. This CDR3 reads CASSLLAGGTYEQYF. The CDR3 DNA reads as TGTGCCAGCAGCTTACTAGCGGGGGGGACCTACGAGCAGTACTTC.

The chain couples TRBV12-3 or TRBV12-4 to TRBJ1-2; possible D gene TRBD1, 6 bases. The CDR3 spans 13 residues. Trimming pared 10 bases from V and 4 bases from J, leaving 16 bases between. The CDR3 DNA is TGTGCCACCGCCGGGACACGGAGCTATGGCTACACCTTC. Translation gives CATAGTRSYGYTF.

This chain joins TRBV6-4 and TRBJ2-3; D is undetermined. Between the trimmed V and J ends, which lost 1 base and 6 bases, there was a span of 5 bases. CDR1 is MRHNA, CDR2 SNTAGT, per germline. The CDR3 covers 12 residues. DNA for the CDR3: TGTGCCAGCAGTGACTTCGGTGATACGCAGTATTTT. Translation gives CASSDFGDTQYF.

This clone was counted only a few times. The chain recombines TRBV5-1 with TRBJ1-2; no firm D call. The CDR3 runs 13 residues. Germline CDR1 SGHRS, CDR2 YFSETQ. The germline V and J ends were trimmed by 4 bases and 8 bases, with 15 bases remaining between them. CDR3 nucleotides: TGCGCCAGCAGCCCGAGTGGGCCGGCCGGCTACACCTTC. Amino acid sequence: CASSPSGPAGYTF. Variable domain in full (rest from reference TRBV5-1 and TRBJ1-2): KAGVTQTPRYLIKTRGQQVTLSCSPISGHRSVSWYQQTPGQGLQFLFEYFSETQRNKGNFPGRFSGRQFSNSRSEMNVSTLELGDSALYLCASSPSGPAGYTFGSGTRLTVV.